The clone carrying this TCR beta chain was recorded a few times. This record belongs to a study of blood T cell repertoires in COVID-19. V lost 5 bases to trimming and J lost 3 bases, with 13 bases between them. This CDR3 contains 14 residues. The germline CDR1 and CDR2 sequences are SGHVS and FQNEAQ. The repertoire was sequenced with immunoSEQ multiplex PCR; TCRdb's copy has only in-frame clones and lacks some. This table has roughly 250,000 clones, approximately 84% appearing once. The chain couples TRBV7-8 to TRBJ1-1; unclear D gene. The specimen sequenced was PBMCs or T cells enriched from blood (not recorded which). The receptor was isolated from a woman between 35 and 50 years old with acute COVID-19. DNA of the CDR3: TGTGCCAGCAGCATGGACTGGGCGGACACTGAAGCTTTCTTT. Translation: CASSMDWADTEAFF.